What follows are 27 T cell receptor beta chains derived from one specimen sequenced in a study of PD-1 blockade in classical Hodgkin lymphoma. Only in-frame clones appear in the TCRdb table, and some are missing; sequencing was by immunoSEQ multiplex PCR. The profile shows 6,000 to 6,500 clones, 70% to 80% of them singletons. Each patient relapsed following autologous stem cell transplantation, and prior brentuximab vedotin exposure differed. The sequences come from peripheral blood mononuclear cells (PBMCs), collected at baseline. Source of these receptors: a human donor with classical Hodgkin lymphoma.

The CDR3 nucleotides are TGCGCCAGCAGTGAGACGACAGGGGACACTGAAGCTTTCTTT. Protein product: CASSETTGDTEAFF. This chain joins TRBV10-2 and TRBJ1-1, with 8 bases that match TRBD1. This CDR3 is 14 amino acids long. Germline lookup yields CDR1 WSHSY and CDR2 SAAADI. V shed 2 bases, J shed 3 bases, and the junction held 2 bases outside the gene matches.

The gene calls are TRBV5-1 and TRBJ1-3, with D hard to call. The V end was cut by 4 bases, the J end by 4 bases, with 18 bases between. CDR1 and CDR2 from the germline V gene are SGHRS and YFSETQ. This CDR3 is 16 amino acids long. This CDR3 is CASSLGLSDGGNTIYF. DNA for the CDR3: TGCGCCAGCAGCCTGGGCCTCTCCGACGGAGGAAACACCATATATTTT.

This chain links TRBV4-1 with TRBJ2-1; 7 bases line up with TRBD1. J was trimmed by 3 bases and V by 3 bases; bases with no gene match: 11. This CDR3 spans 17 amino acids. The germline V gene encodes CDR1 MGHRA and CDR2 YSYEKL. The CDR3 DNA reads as TGCGCCAGCAGCCATTATCCGGGACAGACAATCTACAATGAGCAGTTCTTC. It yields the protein CASSHYPGQTIYNEQFF.

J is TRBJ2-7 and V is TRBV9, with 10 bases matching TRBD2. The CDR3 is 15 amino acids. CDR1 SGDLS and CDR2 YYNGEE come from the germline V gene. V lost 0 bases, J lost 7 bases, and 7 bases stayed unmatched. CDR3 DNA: TGTGCCAGCAGCGTAGATCTAGCGGGAGTAGGAGAGCAGTACTTC. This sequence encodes CASSVDLAGVGEQYF.

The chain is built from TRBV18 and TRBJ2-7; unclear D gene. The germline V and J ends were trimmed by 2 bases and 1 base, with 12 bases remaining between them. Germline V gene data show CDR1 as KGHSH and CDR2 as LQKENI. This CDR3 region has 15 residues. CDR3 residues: CASSPSLGLSYEQYF. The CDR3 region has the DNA TGTGCCAGCTCACCATCTTTGGGCTTGTCCTACGAGCAGTACTTC.

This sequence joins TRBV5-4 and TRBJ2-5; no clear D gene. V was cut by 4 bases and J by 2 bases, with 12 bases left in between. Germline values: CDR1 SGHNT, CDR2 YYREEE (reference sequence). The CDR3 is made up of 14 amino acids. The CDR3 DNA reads TGTGCCAGCAGCCCCCGGGCCGAACAAGAGACCCAGTACTTC. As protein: CASSPRAEQETQYF.

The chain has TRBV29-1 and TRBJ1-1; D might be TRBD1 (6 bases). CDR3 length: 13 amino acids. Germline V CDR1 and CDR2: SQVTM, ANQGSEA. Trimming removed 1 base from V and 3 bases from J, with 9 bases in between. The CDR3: CSVEGQAHTEAFF. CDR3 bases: TGCAGCGTTGAAGGACAGGCCCACACTGAAGCTTTCTTT.

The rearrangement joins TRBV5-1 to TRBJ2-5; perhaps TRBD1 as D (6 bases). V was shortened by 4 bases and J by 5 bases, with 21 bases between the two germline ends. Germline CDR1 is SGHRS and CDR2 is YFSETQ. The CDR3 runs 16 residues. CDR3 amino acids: CASSPQGQGSMETQYF. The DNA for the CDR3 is TGCGCCAGCAGCCCCCAAGGGCAGGGGAGTATGGAGACCCAGTACTTC.

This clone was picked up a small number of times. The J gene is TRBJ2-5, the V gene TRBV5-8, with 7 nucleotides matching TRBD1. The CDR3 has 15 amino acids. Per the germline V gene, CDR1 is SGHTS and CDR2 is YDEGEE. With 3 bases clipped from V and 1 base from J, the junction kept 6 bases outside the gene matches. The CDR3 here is CASSSTGQIQETQYF. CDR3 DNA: TGTGCCAGCAGCTCAACGGGACAGATCCAAGAGACCCAGTACTTC.

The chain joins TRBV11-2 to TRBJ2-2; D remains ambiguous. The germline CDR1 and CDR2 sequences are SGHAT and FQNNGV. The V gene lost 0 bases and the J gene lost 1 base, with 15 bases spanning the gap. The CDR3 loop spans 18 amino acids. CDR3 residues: CASSLDHWELQNTGELFF. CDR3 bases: TGTGCCAGCAGCTTAGATCATTGGGAACTCCAGAACACCGGGGAGCTGTTTTTT.

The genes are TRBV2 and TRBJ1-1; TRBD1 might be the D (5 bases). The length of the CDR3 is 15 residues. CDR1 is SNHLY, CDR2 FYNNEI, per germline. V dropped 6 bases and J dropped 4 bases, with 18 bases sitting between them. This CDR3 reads CASRPGTVGGTEAFF. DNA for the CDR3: TGTGCCAGCAGGCCCGGGACGGTGGGGGGCACTGAAGCTTTCTTT.

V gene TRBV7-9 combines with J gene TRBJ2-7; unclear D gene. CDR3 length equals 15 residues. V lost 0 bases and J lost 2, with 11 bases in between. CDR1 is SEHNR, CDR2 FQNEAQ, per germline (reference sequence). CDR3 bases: TGTGCCAGCAGCTTAGCAGGGATCTTAGCCTACGAGCAGTACTTC. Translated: CASSLAGILAYEQYF.

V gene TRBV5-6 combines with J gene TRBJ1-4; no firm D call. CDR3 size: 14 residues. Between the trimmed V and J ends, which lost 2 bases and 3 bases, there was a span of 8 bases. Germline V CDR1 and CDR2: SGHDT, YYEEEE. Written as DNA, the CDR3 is TGTGCCAGCAGCTTCGACACATCTAATGAAAAACTGTTTTTT. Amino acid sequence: CASSFDTSNEKLFF.

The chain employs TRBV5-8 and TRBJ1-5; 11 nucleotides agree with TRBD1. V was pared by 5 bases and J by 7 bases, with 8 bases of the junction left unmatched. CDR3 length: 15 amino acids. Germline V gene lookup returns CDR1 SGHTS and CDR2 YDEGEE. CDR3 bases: TGTGCCAGCAGTTCGGGACAGGGGGATGTCCAGCCCCAGCATTTT. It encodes CASSSGQGDVQPQHF.

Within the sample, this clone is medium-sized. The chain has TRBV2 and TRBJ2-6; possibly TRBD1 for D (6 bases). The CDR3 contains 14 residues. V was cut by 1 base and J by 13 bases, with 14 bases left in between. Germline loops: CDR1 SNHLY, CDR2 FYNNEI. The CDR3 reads CASSEVGHDIVLTF. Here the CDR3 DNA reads TGTGCCAGCAGTGAAGTGGGACACGACATAGTCCTGACTTTC.

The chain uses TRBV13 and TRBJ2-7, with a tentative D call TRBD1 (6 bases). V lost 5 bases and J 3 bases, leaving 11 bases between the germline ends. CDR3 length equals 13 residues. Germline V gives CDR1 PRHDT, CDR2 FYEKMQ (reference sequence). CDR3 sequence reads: CASSTTGHYEQYF. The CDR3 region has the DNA TGTGCCAGCAGCACGACAGGACACTACGAGCAGTACTTC.

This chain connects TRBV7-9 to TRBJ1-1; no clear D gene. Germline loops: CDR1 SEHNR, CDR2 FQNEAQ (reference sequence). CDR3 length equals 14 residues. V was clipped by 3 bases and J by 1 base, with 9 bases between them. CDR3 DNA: TGTGCCAGCAGCTTCTACGGGTCGAACACTGAAGCTTTCTTT. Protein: CASSFYGSNTEAFF.

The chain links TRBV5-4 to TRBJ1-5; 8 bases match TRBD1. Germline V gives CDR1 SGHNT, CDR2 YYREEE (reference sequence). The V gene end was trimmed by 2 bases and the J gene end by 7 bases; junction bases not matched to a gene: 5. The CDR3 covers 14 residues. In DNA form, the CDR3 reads TGTGCCAGCAGCTTCGGACAGGGAGGACAGCCCCAGCATTTT. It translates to CASSFGQGGQPQHF.

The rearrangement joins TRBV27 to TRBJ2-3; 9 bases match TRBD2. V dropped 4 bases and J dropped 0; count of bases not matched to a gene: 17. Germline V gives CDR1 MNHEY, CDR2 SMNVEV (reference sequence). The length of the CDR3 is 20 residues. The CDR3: CASSSPLGLAGTLSTDTQYF. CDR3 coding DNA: TGTGCCAGCAGTTCCCCCCTGGGGCTAGCGGGGACGTTAAGCACAGATACGCAGTATTTT.

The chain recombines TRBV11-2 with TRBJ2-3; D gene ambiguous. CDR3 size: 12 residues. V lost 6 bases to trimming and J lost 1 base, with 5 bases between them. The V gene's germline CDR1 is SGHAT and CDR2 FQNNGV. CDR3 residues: CASRLGTDTQYF. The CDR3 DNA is TGTGCCAGCAGGCTAGGCACAGATACGCAGTATTTT.

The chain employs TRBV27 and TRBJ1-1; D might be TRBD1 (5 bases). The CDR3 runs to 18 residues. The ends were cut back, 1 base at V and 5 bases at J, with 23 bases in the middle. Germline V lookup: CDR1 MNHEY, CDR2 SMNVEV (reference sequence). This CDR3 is CASSLLNSGARGRTEAFF. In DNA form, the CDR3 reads TGTGCCAGCAGTTTATTAAATAGCGGGGCCCGAGGGAGGACTGAAGCTTTCTTT.

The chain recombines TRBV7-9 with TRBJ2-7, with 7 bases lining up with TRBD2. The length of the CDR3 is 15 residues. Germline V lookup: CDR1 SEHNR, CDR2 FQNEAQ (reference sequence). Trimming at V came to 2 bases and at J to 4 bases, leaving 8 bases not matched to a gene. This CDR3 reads CASSLSGGRFYEQYF. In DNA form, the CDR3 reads TGTGCCAGCAGCTTATCTGGCGGGAGATTTTACGAGCAGTACTTC.

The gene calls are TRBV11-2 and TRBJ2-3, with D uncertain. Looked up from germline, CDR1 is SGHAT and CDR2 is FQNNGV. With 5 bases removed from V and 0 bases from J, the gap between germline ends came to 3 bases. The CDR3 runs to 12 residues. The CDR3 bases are TGTGCCAGCAGCCTTAGCACAGATACGCAGTATTTT. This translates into CASSLSTDTQYF.

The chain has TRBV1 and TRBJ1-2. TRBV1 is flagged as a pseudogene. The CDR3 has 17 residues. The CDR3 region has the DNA TGCACCAGCAGCCAAGATATCCCCAGGACGTTCAACTATGGCTACACCTTC. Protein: CTSSQDIPRTFNYGYTF.

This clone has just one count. The CDR3 DNA is TGTGCCAGCAGTGAGGACCCCGGGACTAGTCCCTCTGGGGCCAACGTCCTGACTTTC. Translated: CASSEDPGTSPSGANVLTF. The chain carries TRBV6-1 and TRBJ2-6; 8 nucleotides agree with TRBD2. The V and J ends lost 3 bases and 0 bases, in that order; junction bases with no gene match: 10. Germline assignment: CDR1 MNHNS and CDR2 SASEGT. CDR3 length: 19 amino acids.

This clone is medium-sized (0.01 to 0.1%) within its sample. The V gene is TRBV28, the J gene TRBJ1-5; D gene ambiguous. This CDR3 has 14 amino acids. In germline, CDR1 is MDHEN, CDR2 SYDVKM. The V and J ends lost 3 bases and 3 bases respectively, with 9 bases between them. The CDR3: CASSFIEDNQPQHF. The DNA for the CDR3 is TGTGCCAGCAGTTTTATTGAGGACAATCAGCCCCAGCATTTT.

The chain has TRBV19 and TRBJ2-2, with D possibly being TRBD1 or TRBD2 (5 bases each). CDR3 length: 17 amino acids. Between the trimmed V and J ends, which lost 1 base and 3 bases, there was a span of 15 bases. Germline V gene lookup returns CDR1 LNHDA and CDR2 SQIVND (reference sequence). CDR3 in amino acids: CASSIAEGIRYTGELFF. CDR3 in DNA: TGTGCCAGTAGTATAGCAGAGGGGATTCGGTACACCGGGGAGCTGTTTTTT.